This T cell receptor (beta chain) was recorded in a study of read filtering for tumor transcriptome and immune sequencing. Study information: IR-seq gave about 3.5 to 10.27 million TCR reads per sample; RNA-seq gave 85 to 1273.

Study-wide findings and caveats: Dropping single-read clonotypes raised IR-seq and RNA-seq shared-clonotype correlation. In IR-seq, single-read clonotypes were 75% to 90% of clonotypes but around 4% of reads.

The CDR3 has 15 residues. Germline CDR1 reads MNHEY; CDR2 reads SVGEGT. Notes on this clonotype: What it binds is not known. Given a much more abundant clone one base away, this may be a read error.

Molecular barcoded adaptors covering alpha/delta and beta/gamma chains were used on 400 to 450 ng RNA. In TCRdb, the reads were re-called with MiXCR into one record per CDR3 protein. The sample lists some 50,000 distinct CDR3 sequences, around 21% occurring once. The sequence was collected from a donor at least 40 years old with multiple myeloma. The chain uses TRBV6-2 or TRBV6-3 and TRBJ2-7; the match to TRBD1 covers 9 bases. What was sequenced was a population of CD138-negative cells sorted from bone marrow. This CDR3 reads CAGRPTGQGWHEQYF. For the CDR3, the DNA is TGTGCCGGCAGGCCAACAGGACAGGGGTGGCACGAGCAGTACTTC.